The 26 T cell receptor beta chains reported below all come from one sample, sequenced in a study of cytomegalovirus exposure and HLA in healthy donors. The PCR made use of 60 Vbeta and 13 Jbeta primers. The table came from immunoSEQ multiplex PCR; TCRdb's copy has only in-frame clones and leaves some out. The sample has about 160,000 clones; approximately 80% are singletons. Material: PBMCs. The receptors originated from a woman aged 25 to 39 in good health and CMV-seropositive.

V is TRBV2 and J is TRBJ2-4, with 7 nucleotides matching TRBD2. This CDR3 has 13 residues. Germline assignment: CDR1 SNHLY and CDR2 FYNNEI. Germline trimming cut 7 bases from V and 7 bases from J; bases unmatched to any gene: 7. Here the CDR3 DNA reads TGTGCCAGCAACTCAGCGGGGATGAACATTCAGTACTTC. It codes for CASNSAGMNIQYF.

This chain links TRBV19 with TRBJ1-2; 8 positions match TRBD1. V gave up 6 bases and J gave up 5 bases; unmatched junction bases: 20. The CDR3 length is 18 residues. Germline V gene data show CDR1 as LNHDA and CDR2 as SQIVND (reference sequence). The CDR3 spells CASSLTGEYPAGRYGYTF. DNA of the CDR3: TGTGCCAGTAGCCTGACAGGGGAGTACCCGGCGGGGAGATATGGCTACACCTTC.

The V gene is TRBV6-1, the J gene TRBJ1-3; D gene ambiguous. V lost 2 bases and J 3 bases, leaving 20 bases between the germline ends. From germline, CDR1 is MNHNS and CDR2 SASEGT. This CDR3 contains 18 residues. The DNA of the CDR3 is TGTGCCAGCAGTGAAAGAGGGATGACAAGGATCGTTGGAAACACCATATATTTT. It yields the protein CASSERGMTRIVGNTIYF.

The rearrangement links TRBV5-6 to TRBJ1-3, with D possibly TRBD1 on 5 matching bases. The CDR3 covers 17 residues. Germline assignment: CDR1 SGHDT and CDR2 YYEEEE. The V end was cut by 5 bases, the J end by 2 bases, with 20 bases between. CDR3 bases: TGTGCCAGCAGTCGGGGGGGATCGGCCTCGGCTGGAAACACCATATATTTT. It yields the protein CASSRGGSASAGNTIYF.

The chain has TRBV7-9 and TRBJ2-5, with 7 bases that match TRBD2. The junction had 5 bases not matched to a gene; V was cut back by 5 bases and J by 5 bases. Germline lookup yields CDR1 SEHNR and CDR2 FQNEAQ (reference sequence). This CDR3 has 13 residues. The DNA for the CDR3 is TGTGCCAGCAGCGGGGCGGGGGTGGAGACCCAGTACTTC. Protein product: CASSGAGVETQYF.

V and J are TRBV27 and TRBJ1-3, with unresolved D. Trimming took 6 bases from V and 4 from J, leaving 22 bases between them. The CDR3 is made up of 17 amino acids. Per germline, CDR1 MNHEY and CDR2 SMNVEV (reference sequence). The CDR3 DNA reads TGTGCCAGCAGCCCCACCCCCGGGTTAAGTGCGGGAAACACCATATATTTT. This gives the protein CASSPTPGLSAGNTIYF.

This rearrangement joins TRBV15 to TRBJ1-4; 7 nucleotides align to TRBD1. Germline lookup yields CDR1 LNHNV and CDR2 YYDKDF (reference sequence). The V segment lost 5 bases and the J segment 5 bases; nucleotides outside the gene matches: 8. The CDR3 spans 15 residues. In DNA form, the CDR3 reads TGTGCCACCAGCCCACGGACAGGAGGCAATGAAAAACTGTTTTTT. Translated, it gives CATSPRTGGNEKLFF.

This clone was found once. The rearrangement joins TRBV2 to TRBJ2-1; 10 nucleotides agree with TRBD2. Germline values: CDR1 SNHLY, CDR2 FYNNEI. The CDR3 runs 17 residues. Trimming at V came to 7 bases and at J to 5 bases, leaving 14 bases not matched to a gene. Here the CDR3 DNA reads TGTGCCAGCAAAGTAGCGGGGGGCCGGGCCGGGCACAATGAGCAGTTCTTC. The encoded protein is CASKVAGGRAGHNEQFF.

The genes are TRBV5-1 and TRBJ2-3, with 11 positions matching TRBD2. Looked up from germline, CDR1 is SGHRS and CDR2 is YFSETQ. This CDR3 is 16 amino acids long. Losses at the gene ends were 1 base for V and 6 bases for J; bases not matched to a gene: 7. The CDR3 nucleotides are TGCGCCAGCAGCTTGTTGACTAGCGGGACAGGGGATACGCAGTATTTT. The encoded protein is CASSLLTSGTGDTQYF.

The chain uses TRBV5-6 and TRBJ2-2; 10 bases agree with TRBD1. This CDR3 is 17 amino acids long. The germline gives CDR1 SGHDT, CDR2 YYEEEE. J was trimmed by 3 bases and V by 2 bases; bases with no gene match: 7. The chain's CDR3 is CASSFADRGRDTGELFF. CDR3 coding DNA: TGTGCCAGCAGCTTCGCCGACAGGGGGCGAGACACCGGGGAGCTGTTTTTT.

The chain is built from TRBV7-2 and TRBJ1-1; D is possibly TRBD1 (6 bases). The CDR3 is made up of 15 amino acids. Looked up from germline, CDR1 is SGHTA and CDR2 is FQGNSA. Trimming cost V 4 bases and J 0 bases, with 12 bases left between them. In DNA, the CDR3 is TGTGCCAGCAGCTATACAGGGTTGGTGAACACTGAAGCTTTCTTT. This gives the protein CASSYTGLVNTEAFF.

Comments on this clone: Sequence at one end of the junction differs from germline and may be a read error. The rearrangement joins TRBV7-9 to TRBJ2-7; TRBD2 matches at 8 bases. The CDR3 has 14 amino acids. Germline CDR1 SEHNR, CDR2 FQNEAQ (reference sequence). CDR3 amino acids: CSSSLSGGQVEQYF. The CDR3 DNA follows: TGTTCCAGCAGCTTGTCGGGGGGGCAGGTCGAGCAGTACTTC.

The rearrangement links TRBV7-2 to TRBJ1-3; 8 bases fit TRBD1. The germline V gene encodes CDR1 SGHTA and CDR2 FQGNSA. Trimming took 5 bases from V and 0 from J; bases not matched to a gene: 6. This CDR3 region has 16 residues. The CDR3 reads CASSRQGFSSGNTIYF. The CDR3 DNA sequence: TGTGCCAGCAGCCGACAGGGGTTCAGCTCTGGAAACACCATATATTTT. The full variable domain, its missing parts supplied by reference TRBV7-2 and TRBJ1-3, is GAGVSQSPSNKVTEKGKDVELRCDPISGHTALYWYRQSLGQGLEFLIYFQGNSAPDKSGLPSDRFSAERTGGSVSTLTIQRTQQEDSAVYLCASSRQGFSSGNTIYFGEGSWLTVV.

The chain combines TRBV6-1 with TRBJ1-5; TRBD1 is a possible D gene (5 bases). V shed 4 bases and J shed 0 bases, with 16 bases lying between them. CDR3 length: 17 residues. CDR1 MNHNS and CDR2 SASEGT come from the germline V gene. CDR3: CASSGKQAYNSNQPQHF. The DNA of the CDR3 is TGTGCCAGCAGTGGAAAACAGGCTTATAATAGCAATCAGCCCCAGCATTTT.

This rearrangement joins TRBV7-9 to TRBJ1-1; a possible D gene is TRBD1 (5 bases). V lost 0 bases and J 7 bases, leaving 12 bases between the germline ends. Germline CDR1 SEHNR, CDR2 FQNEAQ (reference sequence). CDR3 length: 14 residues. This CDR3 is CASSLALGRGEAFF. In nucleotides, the CDR3 is TGTGCCAGCAGCTTAGCACTCGGGAGGGGTGAAGCTTTCTTT.

V gene TRBV30 combines with J gene TRBJ1-2; tentative D call: TRBD1 (5 bases). V was shortened by 5 bases and J by 2 bases, with 9 bases between the two germline ends. CDR3 size: 12 residues. Germline V CDR1 and CDR2: GTSNPN, SVGIG (reference sequence). The DNA of the CDR3 is TGTGCCTGGGGGACTAACAACTATGGCTACACCTTC. Translating gives CAWGTNNYGYTF.

This chain uses TRBV2 with TRBJ1-2; D ambiguous. V was shortened by 6 bases and J by 6 bases, with 17 bases between the two germline ends. The CDR3 loop spans 14 amino acids. Germline CDR1 and CDR2: SNHLY and FYNNEI. The CDR3 sequence is CASRDPPGLHGYTF. In DNA, the CDR3 is TGTGCCAGCAGGGACCCCCCGGGGTTACATGGCTACACCTTC.

This chain links TRBV10-3 with TRBJ2-1; possibly TRBD2 for D (5 bases). V was shortened by 5 bases and J by 12 bases, with 14 bases between the two germline ends. This CDR3 has 12 amino acids. The V gene's germline CDR1 is ENHRY and CDR2 SYGVKD. The CDR3 protein is CAISNIYEGQFF. The CDR3 region has the DNA TGTGCCATCAGTAATATATACGAGGGGCAGTTCTTC.

This clone was counted only a few times. The V gene is TRBV5-1, the J gene TRBJ2-7, with D perhaps TRBD1 (6 bases). Germline V gene data show CDR1 as SGHRS and CDR2 as YFSETQ. Trimming took 6 bases from V and 6 from J, leaving 19 bases between them. This CDR3 is built from 14 residues. CDR3 in DNA: TGCGCCAGCAACCTTAAGGTAGGGGGTGGCGAGCAGTACTTC. Residues: CASNLKVGGGEQYF.

The V and J genes are TRBV5-5 and TRBJ2-1, with D tentatively TRBD1 (6 bases). V lost 0 bases and J lost 2, with 12 bases in between. Germline CDR1 reads SGHKS; CDR2 reads YYEKEE (reference sequence). The CDR3 runs 16 residues. CDR3 in DNA: TGTGCCAGCAGCTTGGACCCACAGGGAACCTACAATGAGCAGTTCTTC. Protein sequence: CASSLDPQGTYNEQFF.

CDR3 in amino acids: CAISEYGGVYGYTF. The CDR3 DNA sequence: TGTGCCATCAGTGAGTACGGGGGAGTCTATGGCTACACCTTC. This sequence joins TRBV10-3 and TRBJ1-2; tentative D call: TRBD1 (5 bases). Germline V lookup: CDR1 ENHRY, CDR2 SYGVKD. CDR3 length: 14 residues. Trimming removed 1 base at V and 4 bases at J, with 10 bases between.

The chain joins TRBV12-5 to TRBJ2-1; no firm D call. The CDR3 extends over 13 amino acids. V dropped 1 base and J dropped 3 bases, with 4 bases sitting between them. Germline-derived CDR1 and CDR2 are LGHNT and FRNRAP. The CDR3 nucleotides read TGTGCTAGTGGTTTGGGCGGCTACAATGAGCAGTTCTTC. This encodes CASGLGGYNEQFF.

This rearrangement joins TRBV4-3 to TRBJ2-1, with 8 positions matching TRBD1. This CDR3 region has 17 residues. The V segment lost 0 bases and the J segment 4 bases; nucleotides outside the gene matches: 8. Germline values: CDR1 LGHNA, CDR2 YSLEER. In DNA form, the CDR3 reads TGCGCCAGCAGCCAAGATGGTTGGACAGGGCGTTACAATGAGCAGTTCTTC. It specifies CASSQDGWTGRYNEQFF.

The chain uses TRBV29-1 and TRBJ1-3; D is perhaps TRBD1 (6 bases). The V gene lost 2 bases and the J gene lost 2 bases, with 10 bases spanning the gap. Germline V gives CDR1 SQVTM, CDR2 ANQGSEA. There are 14 residues in the CDR3. CDR3: CSVESAGAGNTIYF. The CDR3 DNA is TGCAGCGTTGAAAGTGCAGGGGCTGGAAACACCATATATTTT.

The rearrangement uses TRBV7-3 and TRBJ2-1; D might be TRBD2 (7 bases). Germline CDR1 is SGHTA and CDR2 is FQGTGA. Trimming cost V 5 bases and J 8 bases, with 19 bases left between them. CDR3 size: 15 residues. The CDR3 DNA reads as TGTGCCAGCAGCCGAAGTGGGGGGGGCCAAGATGAGCAGTTCTTC. Protein product: CASSRSGGGQDEQFF. Full variable domain (missing parts from reference TRBV7-3 and TRBJ2-1): GAGVSQTPSNKVTEKGKYVELRCDPISGHTALYWYRQSLGQGPEFLIYFQGTGAADDSGLPNDRFFAVRPEGSVSTLKIQRTERGDSAVYLCASSRSGGGQDEQFFGPGTRLTVL.

This chain joins TRBV19 and TRBJ2-7; 7 nucleotides match TRBD1. V trimming: 6 bases; J trimming: 0 bases; junction bases outside the gene matches: 2. CDR1 is LNHDA, CDR2 SQIVND, per germline (reference sequence). This CDR3 has 13 amino acids. This CDR3 is CASRDRSSYEQYF. The CDR3, as DNA: TGTGCCAGTAGGGACAGGAGCTCCTACGAGCAGTACTTC.